This T cell receptor (beta chain) was documented in a study of low-dose radiotherapy and immunotherapy resistance in tumors. The time point: before trial treatment. This clonotype was found many times. Per the germline V gene, CDR1 is SGHRS and CDR2 is YFSETQ. V dropped 1 base and J dropped 0 bases, with 11 bases sitting between them. The CDR3 is 15 amino acids. Alpha and beta chains were covered, as first-strand cDNA relied on TRAV- and TRBV-specific primers. TCRs underwent about 22 PCR cycles of amplification with a constant-region primer and V-primer adapter. A single record per CDR3 protein comes from TCRdb applying MiXCR to the reads. The sample includes 70,000 to 90,000 distinct CDR3 sequences, roughly 19% of them seen just once.

V and J are TRBV5-1 and TRBJ2-7, with D uncertain. The TCR originated in a male donor with prostate cancer. This specimen was PBMCs, taken before treatment. CDR3 sequence: CASSLRSTNSYEQYF. The CDR3 DNA reads as TGCGCCAGCAGCTTGAGGTCTACCAACTCCTACGAGCAGTACTTC.